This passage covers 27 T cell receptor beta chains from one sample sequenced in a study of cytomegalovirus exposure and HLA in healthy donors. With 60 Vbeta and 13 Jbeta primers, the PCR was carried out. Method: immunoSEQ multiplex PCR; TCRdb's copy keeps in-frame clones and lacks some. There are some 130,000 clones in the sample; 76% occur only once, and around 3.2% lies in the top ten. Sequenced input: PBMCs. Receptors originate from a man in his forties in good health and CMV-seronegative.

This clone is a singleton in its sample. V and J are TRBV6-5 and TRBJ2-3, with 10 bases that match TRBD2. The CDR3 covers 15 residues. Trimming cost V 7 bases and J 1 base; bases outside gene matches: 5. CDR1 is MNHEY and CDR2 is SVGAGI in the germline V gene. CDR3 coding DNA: TGTGCCAGCACTCGAGGACTAGCGGGCACAGATACGCAGTATTTT. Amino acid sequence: CASTRGLAGTDTQYF.

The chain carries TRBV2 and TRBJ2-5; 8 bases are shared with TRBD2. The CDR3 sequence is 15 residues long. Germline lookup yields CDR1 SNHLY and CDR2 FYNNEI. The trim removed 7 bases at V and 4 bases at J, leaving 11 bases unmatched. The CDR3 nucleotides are TGTGCCAGCAAAGTCCGAAGCGGGGGATTAGAGACCCAGTACTTC. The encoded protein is CASKVRSGGLETQYF.

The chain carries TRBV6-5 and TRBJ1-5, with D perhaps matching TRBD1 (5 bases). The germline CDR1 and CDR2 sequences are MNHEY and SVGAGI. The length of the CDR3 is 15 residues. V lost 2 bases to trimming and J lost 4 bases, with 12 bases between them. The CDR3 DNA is TGTGCCAGCAGTTACGGCGGGGACTATAATCAGCCCCAGCATTTT. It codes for CASSYGGDYNQPQHF.

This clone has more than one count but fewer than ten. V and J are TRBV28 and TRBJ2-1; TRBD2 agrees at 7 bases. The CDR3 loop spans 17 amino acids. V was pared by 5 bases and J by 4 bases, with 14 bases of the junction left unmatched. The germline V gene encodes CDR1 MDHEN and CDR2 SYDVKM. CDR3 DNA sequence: TGTGCCAGCAGTCCGTCTCGAGGTAGGGAGGGGTACAATGAGCAGTTCTTC. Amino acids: CASSPSRGREGYNEQFF. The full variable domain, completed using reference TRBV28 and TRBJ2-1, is DVKVTQSSRYLVKRTGEKVFLECVQDMDHENMFWYRQDPGLGLRLIYFSYDVKMKEKGDIPEGYSVSREKKERFSLILESASTNQTSMYLCASSPSRGREGYNEQFFGPGTRLTVL.

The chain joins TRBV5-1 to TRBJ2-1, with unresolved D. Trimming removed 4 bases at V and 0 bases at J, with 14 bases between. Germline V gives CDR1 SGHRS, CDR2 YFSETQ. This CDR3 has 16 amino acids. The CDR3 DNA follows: TGCGCCAGCAGCCCCCCGTCCGCGAGCTCCTACAATGAGCAGTTCTTC. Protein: CASSPPSASSYNEQFF. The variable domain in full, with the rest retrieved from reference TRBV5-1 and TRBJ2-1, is KAGVTQTPRYLIKTRGQQVTLSCSPISGHRSVSWYQQTPGQGLQFLFEYFSETQRNKGNFPGRFSGRQFSNSRSEMNVSTLELGDSALYLCASSPPSASSYNEQFFGPGTRLTVL.

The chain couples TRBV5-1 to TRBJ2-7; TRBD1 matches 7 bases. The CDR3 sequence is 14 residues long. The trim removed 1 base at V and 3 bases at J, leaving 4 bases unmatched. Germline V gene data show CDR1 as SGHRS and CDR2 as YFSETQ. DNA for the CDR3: TGCGCCAGCAGCTTGACCGGGACAGTCTACGAGCAGTACTTC. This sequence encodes CASSLTGTVYEQYF.

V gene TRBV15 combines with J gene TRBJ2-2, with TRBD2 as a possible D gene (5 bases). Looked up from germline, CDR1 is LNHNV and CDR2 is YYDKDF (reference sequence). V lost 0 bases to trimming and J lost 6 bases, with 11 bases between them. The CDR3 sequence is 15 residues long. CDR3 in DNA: TGTGCCACCAGCAGAGATCGGTGGGGAGCCGGGGAGCTGTTTTTT. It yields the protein CATSRDRWGAGELFF. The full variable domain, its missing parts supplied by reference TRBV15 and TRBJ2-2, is DAMVIQNPRYQVTQFGKPVTLSCSQTLNHNVMYWYQQKSSQAPKLLFHYYDKDFNNEADTPDNFQSRRPNTSFCFLDIRSPGLGDTAMYLCATSRDRWGAGELFFGEGSRLTVL.

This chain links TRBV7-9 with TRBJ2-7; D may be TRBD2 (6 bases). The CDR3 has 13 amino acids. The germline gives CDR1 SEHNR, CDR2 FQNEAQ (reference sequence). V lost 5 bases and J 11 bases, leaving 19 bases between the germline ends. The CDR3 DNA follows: TGTGCCAGCAGCACTCCCGACAAGCCGGGGGAGTACTTC. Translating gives CASSTPDKPGEYF. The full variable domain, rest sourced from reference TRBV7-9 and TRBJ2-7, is DTGVSQNPRHKITKRGQNVTFRCDPISEHNRLYWYRQTLGQGPEFLTYFQNEAQLEKSRLLSDRFSAERPKGSFSTLEIQRTEQGDSAMYLCASSTPDKPGEYFGPGTRLTVT.

CDR3 nucleotide sequence: TGCGCCAGCAGCCAAGATCGGGGGGGACAGGGATTTTATTCACCCCTCCACTTT. This sequence encodes CASSQDRGGQGFYSPLHF. The chain joins TRBV4-1 to TRBJ1-6, with 9 positions matching TRBD1. The CDR3 has 18 amino acids. V was clipped by 0 bases and J by 8 bases; unmatched bases: 11. Germline V lookup: CDR1 MGHRA, CDR2 YSYEKL.

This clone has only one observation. The CDR3 coding sequence is TGTGCCAGCAGCGTAGAGGGGACTAGCGGTCCTACGGGTGAGCAGTTCTTC. Its protein product is CASSVEGTSGPTGEQFF. V is TRBV9 and J is TRBJ2-1, with 11 bases aligning to TRBD2. Germline V gene data show CDR1 as SGDLS and CDR2 as YYNGEE. The CDR3 is 17 residues long. J was trimmed by 9 bases and V by 0 bases; bases with no gene match: 11.

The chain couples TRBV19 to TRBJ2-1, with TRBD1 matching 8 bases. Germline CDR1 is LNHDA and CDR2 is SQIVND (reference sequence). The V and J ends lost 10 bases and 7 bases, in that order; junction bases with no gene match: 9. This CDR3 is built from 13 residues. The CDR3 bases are TGTGCCAATAGCCCCACAGGGGGGAATGAGCAGTTCTTC. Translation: CANSPTGGNEQFF.

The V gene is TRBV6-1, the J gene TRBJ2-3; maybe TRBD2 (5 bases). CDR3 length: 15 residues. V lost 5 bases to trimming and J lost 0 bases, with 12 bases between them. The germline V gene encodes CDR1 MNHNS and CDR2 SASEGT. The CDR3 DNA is TGTGCCAGCAGTTCGGGGTCCACTAGCACAGATACGCAGTATTTT. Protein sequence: CASSSGSTSTDTQYF.

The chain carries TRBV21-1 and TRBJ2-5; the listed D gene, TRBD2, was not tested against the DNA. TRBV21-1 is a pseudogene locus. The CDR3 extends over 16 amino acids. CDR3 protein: CASSKRSGKYQETQYF. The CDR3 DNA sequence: TGTGCCAGCAGCAAAAGGAGCGGGAAGTACCAAGAGACCCAGTACTTC.

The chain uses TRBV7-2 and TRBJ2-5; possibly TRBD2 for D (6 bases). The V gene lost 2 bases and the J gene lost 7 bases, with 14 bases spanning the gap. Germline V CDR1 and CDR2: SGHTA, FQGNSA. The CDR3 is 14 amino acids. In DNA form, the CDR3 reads TGTGCCAGCAGCTTAAACCCGGGAGAAGGGACCCAGTACTTC. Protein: CASSLNPGEGTQYF.

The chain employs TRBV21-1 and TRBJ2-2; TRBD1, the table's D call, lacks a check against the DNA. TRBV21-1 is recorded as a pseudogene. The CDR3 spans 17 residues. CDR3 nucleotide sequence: TGTGCCAGCAGCCCAGGGGGGAATTCTCTGAACACCGGGGAGCTGTTTTTT. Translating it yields CASSPGGNSLNTGELFF.

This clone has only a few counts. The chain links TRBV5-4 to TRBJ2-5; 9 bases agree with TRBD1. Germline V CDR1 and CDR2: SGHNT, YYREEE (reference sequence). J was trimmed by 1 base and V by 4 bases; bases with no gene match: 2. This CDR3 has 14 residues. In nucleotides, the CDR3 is TGTGCCAGCAGCAAACAGGGGGCCCAAGAGACCCAGTACTTC. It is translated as CASSKQGAQETQYF.

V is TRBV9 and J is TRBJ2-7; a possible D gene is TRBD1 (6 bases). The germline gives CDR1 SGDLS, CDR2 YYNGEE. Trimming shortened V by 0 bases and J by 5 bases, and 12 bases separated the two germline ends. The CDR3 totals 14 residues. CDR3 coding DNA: TGTGCCAGCAGCGTAGCGGTTGGGGGCGACGAGCAGTACTTC. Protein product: CASSVAVGGDEQYF.

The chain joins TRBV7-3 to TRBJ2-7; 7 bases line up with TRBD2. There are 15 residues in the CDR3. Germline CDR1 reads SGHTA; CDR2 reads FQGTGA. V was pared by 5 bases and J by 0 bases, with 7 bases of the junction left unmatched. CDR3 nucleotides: TGTGCCAGCAGCGTTACGGCGGGAGACTCCTACGAGCAGTACTTC. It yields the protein CASSVTAGDSYEQYF. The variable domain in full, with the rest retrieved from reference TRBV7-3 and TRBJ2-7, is GAGVSQTPSNKVTEKGKYVELRCDPISGHTALYWYRQSLGQGPEFLIYFQGTGAADDSGLPNDRFFAVRPEGSVSTLKIQRTERGDSAVYLCASSVTAGDSYEQYFGPGTRLTVT.

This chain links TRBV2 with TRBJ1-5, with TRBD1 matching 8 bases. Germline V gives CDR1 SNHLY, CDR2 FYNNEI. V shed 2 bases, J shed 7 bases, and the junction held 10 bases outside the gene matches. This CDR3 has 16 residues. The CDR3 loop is CASSERAGGLSQPQHF. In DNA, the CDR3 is TGTGCCAGCAGTGAACGGGCAGGGGGCTTGTCCCAGCCCCAGCATTTT.

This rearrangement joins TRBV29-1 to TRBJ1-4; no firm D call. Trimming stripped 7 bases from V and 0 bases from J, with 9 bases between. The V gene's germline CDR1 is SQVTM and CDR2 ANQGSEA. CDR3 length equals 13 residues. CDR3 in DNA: TGCAGCGCTCACGCAGCAACTAATGAAAAACTGTTTTTT. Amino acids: CSAHAATNEKLFF.

CDR3 amino acids: CASSRTGSNEQFF. The CDR3 nucleotides are TGCGCCAGCAGCCGGACAGGGTCGAATGAGCAGTTCTTC. The chain carries TRBV4-1 and TRBJ2-1, with TRBD1 matching 8 bases. The CDR3 sequence is 13 residues long. J lost 7 bases, V lost 4 bases, and 3 bases had no gene match. The germline gives CDR1 MGHRA, CDR2 YSYEKL.

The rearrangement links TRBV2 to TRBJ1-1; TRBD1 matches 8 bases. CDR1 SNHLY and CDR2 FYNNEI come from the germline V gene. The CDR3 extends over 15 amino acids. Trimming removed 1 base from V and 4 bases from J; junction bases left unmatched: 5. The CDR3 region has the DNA TGTGCCAGCAGTGAAGTTACAGGGGGGAGCACTGAAGCTTTCTTT. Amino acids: CASSEVTGGSTEAFF.

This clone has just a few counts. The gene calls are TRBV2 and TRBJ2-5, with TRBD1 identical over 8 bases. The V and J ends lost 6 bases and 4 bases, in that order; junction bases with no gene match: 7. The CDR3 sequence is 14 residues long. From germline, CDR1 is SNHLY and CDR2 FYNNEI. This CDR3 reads CASSVDRGGETQYF. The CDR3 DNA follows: TGTGCCAGCAGCGTAGACAGGGGAGGAGAGACCCAGTACTTC.

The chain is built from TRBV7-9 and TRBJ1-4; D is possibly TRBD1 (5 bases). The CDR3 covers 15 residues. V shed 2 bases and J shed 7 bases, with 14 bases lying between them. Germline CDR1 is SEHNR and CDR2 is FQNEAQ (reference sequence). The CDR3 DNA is TGTGCCAGCAGCTTATCACCATTGGGGGGTGAAAAACTGTTTTTT. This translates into CASSLSPLGGEKLFF.

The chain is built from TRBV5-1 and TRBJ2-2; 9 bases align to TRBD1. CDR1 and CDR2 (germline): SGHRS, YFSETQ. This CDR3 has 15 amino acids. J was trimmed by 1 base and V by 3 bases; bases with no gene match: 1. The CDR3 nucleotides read TGCGCCAGCAGCTGGGACAGGGTGAACACCGGGGAGCTGTTTTTT. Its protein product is CASSWDRVNTGELFF.

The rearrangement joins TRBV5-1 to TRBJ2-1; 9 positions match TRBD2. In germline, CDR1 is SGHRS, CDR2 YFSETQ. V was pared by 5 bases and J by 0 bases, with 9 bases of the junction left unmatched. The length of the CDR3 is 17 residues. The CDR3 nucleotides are TGCGCCAGCAGACCTACTAGCGGGTGGGGCTCCTACAATGAGCAGTTCTTC. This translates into CASRPTSGWGSYNEQFF.

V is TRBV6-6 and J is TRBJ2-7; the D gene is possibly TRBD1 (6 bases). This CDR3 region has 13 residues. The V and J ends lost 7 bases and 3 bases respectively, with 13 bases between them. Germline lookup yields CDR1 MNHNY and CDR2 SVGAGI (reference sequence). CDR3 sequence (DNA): TGTGCCAGCAAAACAGGGTTTAGCTACGAGCAGTACTTC. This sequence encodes CASKTGFSYEQYF.